This T cell receptor beta chain was documented in a study of blood T cell repertoires in COVID-19. The overall study: Spain, Italy and the United States supplied samples that represented acute and convalescent COVID-19.

Data came from immunoSEQ multiplex PCR; TCRdb stores just in-frame clones and leaves some out. The sample lists 50,000 to 65,000 clones; nearly 90% were seen once. V lost 0 bases and J lost 12, with 18 bases in between. The CDR3 sequence is 15 residues long. The germline gives CDR1 LNHNV, CDR2 YYDKDF (reference sequence). Sequenced sample: peripheral blood. The chain carries TRBV15 and TRBJ2-1; TRBD1 is a possible D gene (6 bases). The clonotype was recovered from a man aged 60-69 years with active COVID-19. The CDR3 nucleotides are TGTGCCACCAGCAGAGAGCAGGGGTGGGGGACGGGGCAGTTCTTC. This codes for CATSREQGWGTGQFF.